Following are 27 T cell receptor beta chains from one sample sequenced in a study of control samples from healthy donors and cancer patients. Assay: immunoSEQ multiplex PCR; the TCRdb copy retains only in-frame clones and omits some. The sample gives tens of thousands of clones, over 85% of which show up once; 0.65% to 0.95% is in the top ten. Sequenced input: PBMCs. The receptors here all came from a man aged 25 to 45 with colorectal cancer.

This sequence joins TRBV19 and TRBJ2-5; D possibly matches TRBD1 or TRBD2 (5 bases each). Looked up from germline, CDR1 is LNHDA and CDR2 is SQIVND (reference sequence). The CDR3 spans 14 residues. Trimming shortened V by 1 base and J by 5 bases, and 11 bases separated the two germline ends. The CDR3 sequence is CASSIVGDRETQYF. The CDR3 DNA follows: TGTGCCAGTAGTATAGTTGGGGACCGGGAGACCCAGTACTTC.

The chain has TRBV5-6 and TRBJ1-2, with D maybe TRBD1 (6 bases). The germline V gene encodes CDR1 SGHDT and CDR2 YYEEEE. Trimming took off 4 bases at V and 6 bases at J, with 16 bases between the two ends. The CDR3 runs 14 residues. The CDR3 protein is CASSNGQYTHGYTF. CDR3 nucleotides: TGTGCCAGCAGCAACGGACAGTATACGCATGGCTACACCTTC.

CDR3 coding DNA: TGTGCCAGCAGCTTCGGGGACAGGGACACCGGGGAGCTGTTTTTT. Its translation is CASSFGDRDTGELFF. This chain uses TRBV5-4 with TRBJ2-2, with 9 nucleotides matching TRBD1. V shed 2 bases, J shed 3 bases, and the junction held 2 bases outside the gene matches. CDR1 and CDR2 (germline): SGHNT, YYREEE (reference sequence). The CDR3 sequence is 15 residues long.

DNA of the CDR3: TGTGCCACCAGTGATTTGCCCCCGGGGCGGCGGGGCACAGATACGCAGTATTTT. Residues: CATSDLPPGRRGTDTQYF. J is TRBJ2-3 and V is TRBV24-1, with D perhaps assigned TRBD1 or TRBD2 (5 bases each). The CDR3 length is 18 residues. Deletions cut 0 bases from V and 1 base from J, with 16 bases between. The germline V gene has CDR1 KGHDR and CDR2 SFDVKD.

This chain connects TRBV7-9 to TRBJ1-2, with TRBD1 matching over 9 bases. V lost 5 bases to trimming and J lost 9 bases; unmatched junction nucleotides: 16. The germline gives CDR1 SEHNR, CDR2 FQNEAQ (reference sequence). The CDR3 totals 16 residues. This chain's CDR3 is CASSLPGGQGVISYTF. CDR3 DNA: TGTGCCAGCAGCCTGCCTGGGGGACAGGGAGTTATCAGCTACACCTTC.

The rearrangement joins TRBV4-3 to TRBJ2-6; D is unresolved. The CDR3 is 18 residues long. Per the germline V gene, CDR1 is LGHNA and CDR2 is YSLEER. Trimming took 2 bases from V and 0 from J, leaving 14 bases between them. This chain's CDR3 is CASSQQSTSSSGANVLTF. CDR3 nucleotides: TGCGCCAGCAGCCAACAGAGTACCAGTAGCTCTGGGGCCAACGTCCTGACTTTC.

The chain joins TRBV2 to TRBJ1-1; D is ambiguous. CDR3 length equals 14 residues. Germline V CDR1 and CDR2: SNHLY, FYNNEI. Trimming left V 6 bases short and J 0 bases short, with 11 bases between. The CDR3 DNA reads as TGTGCCAGCAGAGCCTATGACATGAACACTGAAGCTTTCTTT. This codes for CASRAYDMNTEAFF.

The rearrangement links TRBV5-4 to TRBJ2-4, with 7 nucleotides matching TRBD1. The V segment lost 4 bases and the J segment 0 bases; nucleotides outside the gene matches: 7. The CDR3 totals 16 residues. CDR1 is SGHNT and CDR2 is YYREEE in the germline V gene (reference sequence). The chain's CDR3 is CASSLDRVLAKNIQYF. The CDR3 bases are TGTGCCAGCAGCCTCGACAGGGTTCTAGCCAAAAACATTCAGTACTTC. Together with reference TRBV5-4 and TRBJ2-4, the CDR3 gives the full variable domain: ETGVTQSPTHLIKTRGQQVTLRCSSQSGHNTVSWYQQALGQGPQFIFQYYREEENGRGNFPPRFSGLQFPNYSSELNVNALELDDSALYLCASSLDRVLAKNIQYFGAGTRLSVL.

In this sample, this clone turned up a few times. Other DNA sequences in the sample encode the same CDR3. This chain connects TRBV9 to TRBJ2-7; the D gene could be TRBD1 or TRBD2 (6 bases each). The CDR3 is made up of 16 amino acids. From germline, CDR1 is SGDLS and CDR2 YYNGEE. V was cut by 0 bases and J by 0 bases, with 13 bases left in between. CDR3 bases: TGTGCCAGCAGCGTAGACGCCGGGGGCCCCTCCTACGAGCAGTACTTC. It encodes CASSVDAGGPSYEQYF.

The J gene is TRBJ2-7, the V gene TRBV5-1, with a weak D call TRBD1 (6 bases). The CDR3 is made up of 14 amino acids. Germline-derived CDR1 and CDR2 are SGHRS and YFSETQ. Trimming stripped 1 base from V and 3 bases from J, with 11 bases between. CDR3: CASSLPGAHYEQYF. The DNA of the CDR3 is TGCGCCAGCAGCTTGCCAGGGGCACACTACGAGCAGTACTTC.

V and J are TRBV28 and TRBJ1-2; 7 nucleotides agree with TRBD1. Germline-derived CDR1 and CDR2 are MDHEN and SYDVKM. This CDR3 region has 20 residues. After removal of 5 bases from V and 5 bases from J, the junction contained 26 bases not matched to a gene. DNA for the CDR3: TGTGCCAGCAGTCTCCAGTATCTAAGATCCGGGACAGAGTTAAATTATGGCTACACCTTC. Encoded protein: CASSLQYLRSGTELNYGYTF.

J is TRBJ2-3 and V is TRBV7-9; D unclear. Germline assignment: CDR1 SEHNR and CDR2 FQNEAQ (reference sequence). Trimming shortened V by 1 base and J by 3 bases, and 20 bases separated the two germline ends. The CDR3 runs 18 residues. The CDR3 spells CASSLGAGVLPQTDTQYF. The DNA of the CDR3 is TGTGCCAGCAGCTTAGGGGCCGGCGTACTCCCCCAGACAGATACGCAGTATTTT.

The chain couples TRBV6-1 to TRBJ1-2, with a tentative D call TRBD1 (6 bases). This CDR3 is 17 amino acids long. From germline, CDR1 is MNHNS and CDR2 SASEGT. Trimming stripped 0 bases from V and 4 bases from J, with 18 bases between. The CDR3 DNA sequence: TGTGCCAGCAGTGAAGCCCTGGACTCGGGGGGGCTCTATGGCTACACCTTC. It encodes CASSEALDSGGLYGYTF.

The chain links TRBV5-1 to TRBJ1-3; D not certain. Per the germline V gene, CDR1 is SGHRS and CDR2 is YFSETQ. The CDR3 length is 14 residues. Trimming left V 5 bases short and J 4 bases short, with 13 bases between. The CDR3 DNA sequence: TGCGCCAGCAGGCAGGCGGCGGCGGGAAACACCATATATTTT. It translates to CASRQAAAGNTIYF.

This chain uses TRBV7-2 with TRBJ2-3; D gene unclear. Germline CDR1 SGHTA, CDR2 FQGNSA. The CDR3 consists of 15 residues. V gave up 3 bases and J gave up 0 bases, with 10 bases separating them. CDR3 DNA: TGTGCCAGCAGCTTCATCCAGTTTAGCACAGATACGCAGTATTTT. Protein product: CASSFIQFSTDTQYF. The full variable domain, rest sourced from reference TRBV7-2 and TRBJ2-3, is GAGVSQSPSNKVTEKGKDVELRCDPISGHTALYWYRQSLGQGLEFLIYFQGNSAPDKSGLPSDRFSAERTGGSVSTLTIQRTQQEDSAVYLCASSFIQFSTDTQYFGPGTRLTVL.

This rearrangement joins TRBV6-5 to TRBJ2-7; TRBD1 might be the D (5 bases). This CDR3 is 13 amino acids long. With 9 bases removed from V and 0 bases from J, the gap between germline ends came to 12 bases. The V gene's germline CDR1 is MNHEY and CDR2 SVGAGI. The CDR3 protein is CASTLTVSYEQYF. CDR3 DNA sequence: TGTGCCAGTACGCTGACAGTCTCCTACGAGCAGTACTTC.

V is TRBV11-3 and J is TRBJ2-1; D gene ambiguous. The CDR3 has 15 residues. Trimming removed 2 bases from V and 2 bases from J, with 10 bases in between. Germline V gene lookup returns CDR1 SGHNT and CDR2 YENEEA. This CDR3 reads CASSLSPTAYNEQFF. The CDR3 DNA reads TGTGCCAGCAGCTTAAGTCCTACGGCCTACAATGAGCAGTTCTTC.

The CDR3, as DNA: TGTGCCAGCAGCTTCGGACTAGGCGAGCAGTACTTC. It codes for CASSFGLGEQYF. The rearrangement uses TRBV11-3 and TRBJ2-7; 7 nucleotides line up with TRBD2. J was trimmed by 6 bases and V by 3 bases; bases with no gene match: 2. This CDR3 contains 12 residues. CDR1 SGHNT and CDR2 YENEEA come from the germline V gene.

The chain is built from TRBV6-5 and TRBJ2-1, with TRBD1 matching over 12 bases. The CDR3 contains 15 residues. Per the germline V gene, CDR1 is MNHEY and CDR2 is SVGAGI. Germline trimming cut 6 bases from V and 6 bases from J; bases unmatched to any gene: 6. The DNA of the CDR3 is TGTGCCAGCAGCGAGGGACAGGGGGCCGCCAATGAGCAGTTCTTC. Its protein product is CASSEGQGAANEQFF.

This clone occurred a few times. The chain recombines TRBV7-9 with TRBJ2-2, with 7 nucleotides matching TRBD2. The V segment lost 5 bases and the J segment 3 bases; nucleotides outside the gene matches: 9. There are 16 residues in the CDR3. Germline-derived CDR1 and CDR2 are SEHNR and FQNEAQ (reference sequence). CDR3 bases: TGTGCCAGCAGCCCCCGTGGGGGGGTTCACACCGGGGAGCTGTTTTTT. Its protein is CASSPRGGVHTGELFF.

The V gene is TRBV6-5, the J gene TRBJ2-7, with 8 bases lining up with TRBD1. The CDR3 sequence is 15 residues long. In germline, CDR1 is MNHEY, CDR2 SVGAGI. V shed 2 bases, J shed 5 bases, and the junction held 8 bases outside the gene matches. CDR3 amino acids: CASSYPADRANEQYF. The CDR3 nucleotides are TGTGCCAGCAGTTACCCCGCGGACAGGGCCAACGAGCAGTACTTC.

The chain employs TRBV6-5 and TRBJ2-3; D remains unclear. The CDR3 loop spans 13 amino acids. CDR1 and CDR2 from the germline V gene are MNHEY and SVGAGI. V was shortened by 0 bases and J by 0 bases, with 1 base between the two germline ends. The CDR3 DNA sequence: TGTGCCAGCAGTTACTCCAGCACAGATACGCAGTATTTT. This encodes CASSYSSTDTQYF.

The chain has TRBV10-3 and TRBJ2-3; D call uncertain. Germline V lookup: CDR1 ENHRY, CDR2 SYGVKD. The CDR3 has 11 residues. V lost 4 bases to trimming and J lost 4 bases, with 3 bases between them. The CDR3 spells CAISGSDTQYF. In nucleotides, the CDR3 is TGTGCCATCAGTGGGTCAGATACGCAGTATTTT.

V and J are TRBV19 and TRBJ1-5; the match to TRBD1 covers 9 bases. The ends lost 5 bases at V and 6 bases at J; junction bases unmatched: 8. Germline CDR1 and CDR2: LNHDA and SQIVND (reference sequence). The CDR3 consists of 15 residues. The CDR3 reads CASSDGQGRSQPQHF. CDR3 in DNA: TGTGCCAGTAGTGATGGACAGGGGCGAAGTCAGCCCCAGCATTTT.

As for this clone: This sample includes further DNA sequences coding for the same CDR3. CDR3 sequence: CASSLEVGGYTF. The CDR3 bases are TGTGCCAGCAGCTTAGAAGTAGGGGGCTACACCTTC. V gene TRBV7-2 combines with J gene TRBJ1-2, with unresolved D. Germline values: CDR1 SGHTA, CDR2 FQGNSA. With 1 base removed from V and 8 bases from J, the gap between germline ends came to 8 bases. This CDR3 comprises 12 residues.

V is TRBV6-5 and J is TRBJ2-1; 7 nucleotides agree with TRBD1. The trim removed 2 bases at V and 5 bases at J, leaving 6 bases unmatched. From germline, CDR1 is MNHEY and CDR2 SVGAGI. This CDR3 spans 15 amino acids. The CDR3, as DNA: TGTGCCAGCAGTTACAGGGGGCCGATTAACAATGAGCAGTTCTTC. Encoded protein: CASSYRGPINNEQFF.

The chain is built from TRBV5-1 and TRBJ2-3; 11 nucleotides line up with TRBD2. The CDR3 runs to 18 residues. Germline lookup yields CDR1 SGHRS and CDR2 YFSETQ. With V trimmed by 2 bases and J by 2 bases, 10 bases remained unmatched. DNA for the CDR3: TGCGCCAGCAGCTTTGGTAGCGGGGGGGCTCTTTTCACAGATACGCAGTATTTT. Its translation: CASSFGSGGALFTDTQYF.